This T cell receptor beta chain appears in the sequencing data of a study of blood T cell repertoires in COVID-19. About the research overall: The United States, Italy and Spain supplied acute and convalescent COVID-19 samples.

Germline V gene lookup returns CDR1 SGHDN and CDR2 FVKESK. The CDR3 contains 13 residues. V was cut by 4 bases and J by 4 bases, with 8 bases left in between. How the authors handled the data: For nucleated cells, counts were estimated from reference gene primer amplification. Data came from immunoSEQ multiplex PCR; TCRdb stores just in-frame clones and leaves some out. V, J and clone size derive from that table, while D and trimming were established from the DNA sequence. The sample carries approximately 480,000 clones, 80% to 90% recorded once. V gene TRBV14 combines with J gene TRBJ1-5; D remains unclear. The sample was peripheral blood. This sequence originates from a man between 18 and 35 years old with COVID-19, enrolled during active disease. CDR3 region: CASSPSENQPQHF. Written as DNA, the CDR3 is TGTGCCAGCAGCCCAAGCGAGAATCAGCCCCAGCATTTT.